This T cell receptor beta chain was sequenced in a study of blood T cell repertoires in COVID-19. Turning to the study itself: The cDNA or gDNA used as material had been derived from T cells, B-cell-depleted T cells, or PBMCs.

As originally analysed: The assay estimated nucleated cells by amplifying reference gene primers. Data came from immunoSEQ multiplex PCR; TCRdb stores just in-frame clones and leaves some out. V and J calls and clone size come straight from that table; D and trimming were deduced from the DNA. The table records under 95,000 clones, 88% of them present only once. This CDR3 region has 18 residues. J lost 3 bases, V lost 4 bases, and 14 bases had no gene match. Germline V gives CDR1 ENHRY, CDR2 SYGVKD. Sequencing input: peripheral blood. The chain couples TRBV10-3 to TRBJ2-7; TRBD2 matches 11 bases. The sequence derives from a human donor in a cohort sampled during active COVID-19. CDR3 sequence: CAISGGTSGHGGSYEQYF. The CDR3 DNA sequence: TGTGCCATCAGTGGCGGGACTAGCGGCCACGGCGGCAGCTACGAGCAGTACTTC.